This TCR beta chain derives from a study of blood T cell repertoires in COVID-19. The overall study: Collection of acute and convalescent COVID-19 samples took place in the United States, Italy and Spain. PBMCs, B-cell-depleted T cells, or T cells were the source of the cDNA or gDNA that made up the material.

Germline CDR1 reads MDHEN; CDR2 reads SYDVKM. The CDR3 runs to 16 residues. Trimming removed 6 bases from V and 0 bases from J, with 14 bases in between. The authors' processing: Researchers report that nucleated cell counts were estimated from reference gene primer amplification. Clones were read by immunoSEQ multiplex PCR, and TCRdb kept only the in-frame ones, dropping some. V and J calls and clone size are given by that table; D and trimming were obtained from the DNA. The sample yields just under 350,000 clones, 80% to 90% seen once. The gene calls are TRBV28 and TRBJ1-4; no definite D call. The TCR comes from a man aged 25-45 years with active or convalescent COVID-19. Sequenced: peripheral blood. The CDR3 DNA follows: TGTGCCAGCAGCGCCCCAGCGGGAACAACTAATGAAAAACTGTTTTTT. Protein sequence: CASSAPAGTTNEKLFF.